This T cell receptor beta chain was recovered during a study of T-cell reconstitution after alpha-beta-depleted transplantation in children. The CDR3 has 14 amino acids. Germline lookup yields CDR1 SEHNR and CDR2 FQNEAQ (reference sequence). The V gene lost 1 base and the J gene lost 5 bases, with 12 bases spanning the gap. This clonotype was seen more than once but under ten times. Molecular barcoding with unique molecular identifiers was used for the TCRbeta library. MiXCR was run by TCRdb on the PCR reads, yielding one entry per CDR3 protein. The repertoire has some 220,000 distinct CDR3 sequences, about 9.5% of them found once; the top ten carry roughly 6.2%.

The clonotype originates from a human donor who donated a stem cell graft to a child with acute lymphoblastic leukemia. Sequencing was performed on PBMCs from the stem cell graft donor, taken from the stem cell graft. V and J are TRBV7-9 and TRBJ2-7; D is ambiguous. As DNA, the CDR3 is TGTGCCAGCAGCTTAGTAGGAGTCGTGAACGAGCAGTACTTC. Residues: CASSLVGVVNEQYF.